The 8 T cell receptor beta chains in this list originate from one sample, sequenced in a study of early T cells in non-severe SARS-CoV-2 infection listed by TCRdb under 2021. Receptor amplification or capture employed 5' RACE. The sample was run on a NextSeq 500. TCRdb handled the public reads itself, with Q25 trimming in fastp and clone calling in MiXCR, and kept productive beta chains. Each CDR3 protein gets just one entry, which takes the most common genes and DNA from the rows behind it. The sample records under 85,000 distinct CDR3 sequences, roughly 13% of which are singletons. The ten largest account for 1.1% of the sample. Sequenced: whole blood. The receptors stem from an adult who was a healthcare worker with PCR-confirmed SARS-CoV-2 infection or an uninfected control (not recorded which).

In its sample, this clonotype was seen a few times. This chain connects TRBV6-5 to TRBJ2-7; D is ambiguous. Trimming took off 2 bases at V and 3 bases at J, with 5 bases between the two ends. CDR1 and CDR2 (germline): MNHEY, SVGAGI. The CDR3 extends over 12 amino acids. The CDR3 sequence is CASSYPFYEQYF. The DNA of the CDR3 is TGTGCCAGCAGTTACCCCTTCTACGAGCAGTACTTC.

This chain connects TRBV7-7 to TRBJ2-3; TRBD1 matches at 10 bases. Germline CDR1 and CDR2: SSHAT and FNYEAQ (reference sequence). CDR3 length equals 13 residues. In DNA form, the CDR3 reads TGTGTTAGCAGCTCGGACAGGGGGGATACGCAGTATTTT. Residues: CVSSSDRGDTQYF.

CDR3 nucleotides: TGCGCCAGCAGCCAAGATCGGGCGGGAGGGGCCACAGATACGCAGTATTTT. Protein product: CASSQDRAGGATDTQYF. The chain carries TRBV4-3 and TRBJ2-3; 9 nucleotides agree with TRBD2. Trimming removed 0 bases from V and 2 bases from J; junction bases left unmatched: 6. Per germline, CDR1 LGHNA and CDR2 YSLEER. There are 17 residues in the CDR3.

The gene calls are TRBV28 and TRBJ2-1; D may match TRBD1 or TRBD2 (5 bases each). This CDR3 is built from 14 residues. The germline gives CDR1 MDHEN, CDR2 SYDVKM. Trimming took off 8 bases at V and 5 bases at J, with 16 bases between the two ends. The CDR3 is CASAQPGPNNEQFF. Written as DNA, the CDR3 is TGTGCCAGCGCCCAGCCGGGACCCAACAATGAGCAGTTCTTC.

This chain joins TRBV5-4 and TRBJ2-7; TRBD1 might be the D (8 bases). Looked up from germline, CDR1 is SGHNT and CDR2 is YYREEE (reference sequence). The CDR3 is 13 amino acids. V was clipped by 7 bases and J by 4 bases, with 15 bases between them. The CDR3 DNA follows: TGTGCCAGCCAGACAGGGGAGGGGTACGAGCAGTACTTC. It is translated as CASQTGEGYEQYF. Combining the CDR3 with reference TRBV5-4 and TRBJ2-7 gives the whole variable domain ETGVTQSPTHLIKTRGQQVTLRCSSQSGHNTVSWYQQALGQGPQFIFQYYREEENGRGNFPPRFSGLQFPNYSSELNVNALELDDSALYLCASQTGEGYEQYFGPGTRLTVT.

This chain connects TRBV19 to TRBJ1-6, with D hard to call. The length of the CDR3 is 14 residues. V was clipped by 7 bases and J by 0 bases, with 7 bases between them. The germline V gene encodes CDR1 LNHDA and CDR2 SQIVND (reference sequence). The CDR3 spells CASTSSSYNSPLHF. The CDR3 DNA sequence: TGTGCCAGTACCTCTAGCTCCTATAATTCACCCCTCCACTTT.

The rearrangement uses TRBV29-1 and TRBJ2-7, with D perhaps TRBD1 or TRBD2 (5 bases each). The CDR3 spans 12 residues. Trimming cost V 7 bases and J 4 bases, with 14 bases left between them. Germline loops: CDR1 SQVTM, CDR2 ANQGSEA. The CDR3 region is CSARDRDYEQYF. CDR3 nucleotide sequence: TGCAGCGCCCGGGACCGAGATTACGAGCAGTACTTC.

The rearrangement joins TRBV12-3 or TRBV12-4 to TRBJ1-2; D perhaps matches TRBD1 (5 bases). The CDR3 extends over 13 amino acids. With 6 bases removed from V and 6 bases from J, the gap between germline ends came to 14 bases. The CDR3 nucleotides are TGTGCCAGCAGCAACCAGGGTACGGATGGCTACACCTTC. Its protein is CASSNQGTDGYTF.